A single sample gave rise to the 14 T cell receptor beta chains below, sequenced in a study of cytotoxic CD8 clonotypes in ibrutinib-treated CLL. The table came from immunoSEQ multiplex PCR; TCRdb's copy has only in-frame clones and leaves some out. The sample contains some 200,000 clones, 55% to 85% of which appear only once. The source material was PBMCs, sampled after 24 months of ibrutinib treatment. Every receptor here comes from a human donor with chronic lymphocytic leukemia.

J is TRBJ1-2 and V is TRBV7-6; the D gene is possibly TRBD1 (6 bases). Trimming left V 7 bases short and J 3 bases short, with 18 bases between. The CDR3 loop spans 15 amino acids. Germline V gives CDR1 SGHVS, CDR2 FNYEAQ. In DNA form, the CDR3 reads TGTGCCAGCACCGGGGGGCGGGGTAGTGACTATGGCTACACCTTC. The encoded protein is CASTGGRGSDYGYTF.

The CDR3 bases are TGTGCCAGCAGTTCCGACCCTACCCCCGGGACAGCGTTCAATGAGCAGTTCTTC. Translating it yields CASSSDPTPGTAFNEQFF. V usage is TRBV27 and J usage is TRBJ2-1, with 7 bases aligning to TRBD1. V dropped 4 bases and J dropped 6; count of bases not matched to a gene: 18. The CDR3 runs 18 residues. Germline CDR1 and CDR2: MNHEY and SMNVEV (reference sequence).

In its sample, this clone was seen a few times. The CDR3 nucleotides are TGTGCCAGCAGTCCGCGGACAGGCTACCTTCGTCAAGAGACCCAGTACTTC. It specifies CASSPRTGYLRQETQYF. The V call is TRBV27, the J call TRBJ2-5, with 7 bases matching TRBD1. This CDR3 is 17 amino acids long. J lost 2 bases, V lost 5 bases, and 14 bases had no gene match. Germline V gives CDR1 MNHEY, CDR2 SMNVEV (reference sequence).

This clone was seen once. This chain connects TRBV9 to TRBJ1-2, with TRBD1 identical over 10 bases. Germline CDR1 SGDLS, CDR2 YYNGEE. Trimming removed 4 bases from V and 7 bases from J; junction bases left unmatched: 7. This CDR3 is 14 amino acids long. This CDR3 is CASSQGTGAGGYTF. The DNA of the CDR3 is TGTGCCAGCAGCCAAGGGACAGGGGCGGGTGGCTACACCTTC.

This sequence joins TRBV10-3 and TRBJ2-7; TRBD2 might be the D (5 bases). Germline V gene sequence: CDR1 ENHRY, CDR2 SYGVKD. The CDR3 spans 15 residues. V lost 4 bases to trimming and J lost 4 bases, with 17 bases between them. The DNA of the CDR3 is TGTGCCATCAGTGTCGCTGGACTCGCCCCGTACGAGCAGTACTTC. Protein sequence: CAISVAGLAPYEQYF.

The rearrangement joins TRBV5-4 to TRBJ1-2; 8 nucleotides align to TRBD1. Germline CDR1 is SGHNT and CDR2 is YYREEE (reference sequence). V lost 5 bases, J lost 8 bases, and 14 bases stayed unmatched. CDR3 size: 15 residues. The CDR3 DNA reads TGTGCCAGCAGTTTAGCCCGGACAGGGAGGTACGGCTACACCTTC. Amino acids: CASSLARTGRYGYTF.

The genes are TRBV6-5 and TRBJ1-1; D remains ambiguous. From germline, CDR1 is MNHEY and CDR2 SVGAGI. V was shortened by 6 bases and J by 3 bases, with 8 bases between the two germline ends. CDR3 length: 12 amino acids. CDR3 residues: CASRRTDTEAFF. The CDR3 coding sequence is TGTGCCAGCAGGAGAACGGACACTGAAGCTTTCTTT.

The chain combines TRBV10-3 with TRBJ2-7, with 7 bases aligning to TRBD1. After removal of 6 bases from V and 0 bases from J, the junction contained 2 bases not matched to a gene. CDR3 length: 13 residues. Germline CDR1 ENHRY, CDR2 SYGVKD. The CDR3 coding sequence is TGTGCCATCAGAAGGACAGGCTCCTACGAGCAGTACTTC. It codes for CAIRRTGSYEQYF.

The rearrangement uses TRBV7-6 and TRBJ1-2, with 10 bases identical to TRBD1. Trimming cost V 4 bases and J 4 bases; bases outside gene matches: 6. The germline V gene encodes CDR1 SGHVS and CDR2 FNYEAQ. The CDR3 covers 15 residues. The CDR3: CASSSRQGASYGYTF. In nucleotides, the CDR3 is TGTGCCAGCAGCTCTCGACAGGGGGCGAGCTATGGCTACACCTTC.

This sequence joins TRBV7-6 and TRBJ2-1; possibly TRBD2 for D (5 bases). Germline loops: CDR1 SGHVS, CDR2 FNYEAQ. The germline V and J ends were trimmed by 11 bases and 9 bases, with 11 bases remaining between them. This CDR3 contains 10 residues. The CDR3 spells CASGGLEQFF. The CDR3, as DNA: TGTGCCTCAGGTGGACTTGAGCAGTTCTTC.

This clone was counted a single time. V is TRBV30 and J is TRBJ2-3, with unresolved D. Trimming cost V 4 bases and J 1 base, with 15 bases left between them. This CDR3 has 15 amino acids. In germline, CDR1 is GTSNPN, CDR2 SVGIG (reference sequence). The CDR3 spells CAWMGLQRGTDTQYF. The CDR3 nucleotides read TGTGCCTGGATGGGTTTGCAACGAGGCACAGATACGCAGTATTTT.

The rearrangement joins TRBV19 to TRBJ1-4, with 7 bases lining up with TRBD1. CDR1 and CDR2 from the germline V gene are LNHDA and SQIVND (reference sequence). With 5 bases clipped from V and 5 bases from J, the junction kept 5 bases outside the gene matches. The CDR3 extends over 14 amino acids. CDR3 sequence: CASSRDRSNEKLFF. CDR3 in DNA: TGTGCCAGTAGTCGGGACAGATCAAATGAAAAACTGTTTTTT.

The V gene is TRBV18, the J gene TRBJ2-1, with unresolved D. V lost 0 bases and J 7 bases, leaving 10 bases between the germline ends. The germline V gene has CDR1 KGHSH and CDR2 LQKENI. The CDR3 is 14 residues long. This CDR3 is CASSPPVGLNEQFF. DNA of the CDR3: TGTGCCAGCTCACCACCGGTGGGTTTGAATGAGCAGTTCTTC.

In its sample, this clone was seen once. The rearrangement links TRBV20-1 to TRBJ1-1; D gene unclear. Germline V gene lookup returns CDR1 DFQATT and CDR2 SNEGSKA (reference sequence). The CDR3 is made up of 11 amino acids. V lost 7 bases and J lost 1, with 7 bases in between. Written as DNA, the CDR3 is TGCAGTGTTGACAAGAACACTGAAGCTTTCTTT. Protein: CSVDKNTEAFF.